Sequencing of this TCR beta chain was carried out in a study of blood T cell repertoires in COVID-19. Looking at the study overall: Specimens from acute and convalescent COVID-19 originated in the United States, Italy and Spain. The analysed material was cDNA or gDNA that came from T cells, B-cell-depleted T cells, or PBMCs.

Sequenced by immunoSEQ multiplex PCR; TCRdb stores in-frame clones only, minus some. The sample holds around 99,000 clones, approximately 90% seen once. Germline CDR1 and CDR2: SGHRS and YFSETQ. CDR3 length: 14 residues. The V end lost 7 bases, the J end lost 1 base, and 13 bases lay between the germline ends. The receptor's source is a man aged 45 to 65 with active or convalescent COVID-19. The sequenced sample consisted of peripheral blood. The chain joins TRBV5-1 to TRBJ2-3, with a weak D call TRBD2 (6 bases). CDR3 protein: CASEMTGGTDTQYF. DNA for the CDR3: TGCGCCAGCGAGATGACGGGGGGCACAGATACGCAGTATTTT.